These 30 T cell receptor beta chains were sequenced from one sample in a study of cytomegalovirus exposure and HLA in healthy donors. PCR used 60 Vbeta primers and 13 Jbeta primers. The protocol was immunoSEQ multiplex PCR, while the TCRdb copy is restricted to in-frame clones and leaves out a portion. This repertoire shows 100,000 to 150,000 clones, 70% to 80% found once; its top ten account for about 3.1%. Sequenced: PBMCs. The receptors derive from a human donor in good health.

The CDR3 nucleotides are TGCGCCAGCAGTCCCGACAGTACTACCTCTGGAAACACCATATATTTT. Translating gives CASSPDSTTSGNTIYF. The gene calls are TRBV10-1 and TRBJ1-3; a weak D match, TRBD1 (5 bases). Per the germline V gene, CDR1 is WNHNN and CDR2 is SYGVQD (reference sequence). The CDR3 consists of 16 residues. Between the trimmed V and J ends, which lost 5 bases and 0 bases, there was a span of 14 bases.

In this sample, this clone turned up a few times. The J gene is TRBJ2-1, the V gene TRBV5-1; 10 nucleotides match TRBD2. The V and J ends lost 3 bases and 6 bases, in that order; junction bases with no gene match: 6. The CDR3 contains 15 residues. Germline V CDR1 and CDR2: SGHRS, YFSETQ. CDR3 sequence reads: CASSWSGRGGNEQFF. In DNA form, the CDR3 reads TGCGCCAGCAGCTGGAGCGGGAGGGGCGGCAATGAGCAGTTCTTC.

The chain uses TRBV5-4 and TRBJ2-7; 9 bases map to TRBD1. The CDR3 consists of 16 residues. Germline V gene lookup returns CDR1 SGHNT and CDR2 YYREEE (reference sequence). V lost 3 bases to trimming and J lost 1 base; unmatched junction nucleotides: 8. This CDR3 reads CASSSGAGQGSYEQYF. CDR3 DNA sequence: TGTGCCAGCAGCTCTGGGGCGGGACAGGGATCCTACGAGCAGTACTTC.

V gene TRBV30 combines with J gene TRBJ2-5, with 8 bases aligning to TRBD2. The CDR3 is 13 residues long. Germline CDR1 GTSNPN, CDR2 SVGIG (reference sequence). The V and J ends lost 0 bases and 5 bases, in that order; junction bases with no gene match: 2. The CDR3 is CAWSVGRAETQYF. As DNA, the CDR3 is TGTGCCTGGAGTGTCGGGAGGGCGGAGACCCAGTACTTC.

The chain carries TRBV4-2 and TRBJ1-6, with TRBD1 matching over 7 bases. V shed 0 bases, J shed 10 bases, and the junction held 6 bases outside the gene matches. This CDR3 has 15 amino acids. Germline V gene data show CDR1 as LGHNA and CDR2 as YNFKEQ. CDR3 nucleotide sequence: TGTGCCAGCAGCCAAGAGACTAAGACAGGGTCACCCCTCCACTTT. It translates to CASSQETKTGSPLHF.

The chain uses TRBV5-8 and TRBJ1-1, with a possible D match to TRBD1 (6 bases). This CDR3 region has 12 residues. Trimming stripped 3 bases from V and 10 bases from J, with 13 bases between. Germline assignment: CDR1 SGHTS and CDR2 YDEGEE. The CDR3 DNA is TGTGCCAGCAGCTCACAGGGCCCGGTAGCTTTCTTT. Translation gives CASSSQGPVAFF. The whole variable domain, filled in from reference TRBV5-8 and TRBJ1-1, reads EAGVTQSPTHLIKTRGQQATLRCSPISGHTSVYWYQQALGLGLQFLLWYDEGEERNRGNFPPRFSGRQFPNYSSELNVNALELEDSALYLCASSSQGPVAFFGQGTRLTVV.

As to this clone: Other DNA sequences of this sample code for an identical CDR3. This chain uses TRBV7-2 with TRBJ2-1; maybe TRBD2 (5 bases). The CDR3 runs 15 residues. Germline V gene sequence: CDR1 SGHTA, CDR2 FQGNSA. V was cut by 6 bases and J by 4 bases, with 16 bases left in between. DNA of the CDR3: TGTGCCAGCAGTTTAAGGCAGTCGGGGTACAATGAGCAGTTCTTC. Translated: CASSLRQSGYNEQFF.

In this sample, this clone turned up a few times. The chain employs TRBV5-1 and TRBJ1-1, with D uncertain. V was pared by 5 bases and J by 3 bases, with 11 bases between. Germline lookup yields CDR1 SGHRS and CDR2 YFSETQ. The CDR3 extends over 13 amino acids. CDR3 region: CASSFTRDTEAFF. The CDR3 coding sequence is TGCGCCAGCAGTTTCACGAGGGACACTGAAGCTTTCTTT.

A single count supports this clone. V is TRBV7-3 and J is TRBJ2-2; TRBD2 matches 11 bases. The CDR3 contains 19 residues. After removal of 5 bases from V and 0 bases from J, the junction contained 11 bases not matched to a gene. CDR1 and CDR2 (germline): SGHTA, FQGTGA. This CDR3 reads CASSPRTSGSKTNTGELFF. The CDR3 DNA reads TGTGCCAGCAGCCCCCGGACTAGCGGGTCCAAGACGAACACCGGGGAGCTGTTTTTT.

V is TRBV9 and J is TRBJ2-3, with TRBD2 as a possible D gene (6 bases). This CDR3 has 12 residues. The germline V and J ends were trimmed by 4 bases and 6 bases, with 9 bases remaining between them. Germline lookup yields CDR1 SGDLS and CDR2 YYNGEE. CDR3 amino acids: CASSRRGDTQYF. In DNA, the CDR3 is TGTGCCAGCAGCCGACGGGGGGATACGCAGTATTTT.

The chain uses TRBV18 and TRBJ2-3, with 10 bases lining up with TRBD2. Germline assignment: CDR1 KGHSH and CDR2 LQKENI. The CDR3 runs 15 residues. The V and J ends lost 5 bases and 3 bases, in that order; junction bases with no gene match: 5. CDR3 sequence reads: CASSGSSGGTDTQYF. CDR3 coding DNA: TGTGCCAGCTCAGGCTCTAGCGGGGGAACAGATACGCAGTATTTT.

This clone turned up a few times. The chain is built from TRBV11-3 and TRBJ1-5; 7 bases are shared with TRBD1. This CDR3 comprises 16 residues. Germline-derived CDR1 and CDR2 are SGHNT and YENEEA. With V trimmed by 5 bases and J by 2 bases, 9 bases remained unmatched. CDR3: CASSLKTGVGNQPQHF. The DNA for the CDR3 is TGTGCCAGCAGCCTAAAAACAGGGGTTGGCAATCAGCCCCAGCATTTT.

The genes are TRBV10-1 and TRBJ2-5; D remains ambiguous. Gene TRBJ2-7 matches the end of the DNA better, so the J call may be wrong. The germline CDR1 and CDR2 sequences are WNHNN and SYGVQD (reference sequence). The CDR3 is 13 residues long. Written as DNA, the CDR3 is TGCGCCAGCAGTGAGTCGAGCTCATGCGAGCAGTACTTC. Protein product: CASSESSSCEQYF.

The chain's CDR3 is CASSETGPSGANVLTF. The CDR3 DNA follows: TGTGCCAGCAGTGAAACAGGGCCCTCTGGGGCCAACGTCCTGACTTTC. V is TRBV2 and J is TRBJ2-6; D perhaps matches TRBD1 (6 bases). Germline-derived CDR1 and CDR2 are SNHLY and FYNNEI. Trimming cost V 2 bases and J 0 bases, with 8 bases left between them. This CDR3 has 16 amino acids.

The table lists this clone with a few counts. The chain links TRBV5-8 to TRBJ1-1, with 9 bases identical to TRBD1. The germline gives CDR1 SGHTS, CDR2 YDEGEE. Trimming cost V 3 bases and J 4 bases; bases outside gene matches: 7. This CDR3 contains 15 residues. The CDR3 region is CASSWGTGRSTEAFF. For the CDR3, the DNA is TGTGCCAGCAGCTGGGGGACAGGGAGGAGCACTGAAGCTTTCTTT.

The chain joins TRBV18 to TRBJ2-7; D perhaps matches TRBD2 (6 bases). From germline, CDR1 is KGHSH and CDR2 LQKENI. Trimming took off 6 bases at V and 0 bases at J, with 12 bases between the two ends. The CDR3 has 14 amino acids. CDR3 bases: TGTGCCAGCTCCATCCGGGACTTCTCCTACGAGCAGTACTTC. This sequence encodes CASSIRDFSYEQYF. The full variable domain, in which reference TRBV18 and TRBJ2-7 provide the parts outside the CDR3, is NAGVMQNPRHLVRRRGQEARLRCSPMKGHSHVYWYRQLPEEGLKFMVYLQKENIIDESGMPKERFSAEFPKEGPSILRIQQVVRGDSAAYFCASSIRDFSYEQYFGPGTRLTVT.

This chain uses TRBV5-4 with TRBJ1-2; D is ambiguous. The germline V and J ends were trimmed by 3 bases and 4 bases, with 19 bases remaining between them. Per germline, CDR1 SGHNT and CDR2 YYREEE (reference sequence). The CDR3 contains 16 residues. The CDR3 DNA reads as TGTGCCAGCAGCTCAACCGGTGGGCAGCTCCTCTATGGCTACACCTTC. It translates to CASSSTGGQLLYGYTF.

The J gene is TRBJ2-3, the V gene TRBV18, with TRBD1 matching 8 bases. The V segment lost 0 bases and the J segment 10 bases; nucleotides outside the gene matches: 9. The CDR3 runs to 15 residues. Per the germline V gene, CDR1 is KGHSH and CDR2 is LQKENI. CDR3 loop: CASSPPGQGRLAQYF. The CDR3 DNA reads TGTGCCAGCTCACCACCAGGACAGGGCCGCCTAGCGCAGTATTTT. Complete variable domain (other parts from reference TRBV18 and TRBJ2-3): NAGVMQNPRHLVRRRGQEARLRCSPMKGHSHVYWYRQLPEEGLKFMVYLQKENIIDESGMPKERFSAEFPKEGPSILRIQQVVRGDSAAYFCASSPPGQGRLAQYFGPGTRLTVL.

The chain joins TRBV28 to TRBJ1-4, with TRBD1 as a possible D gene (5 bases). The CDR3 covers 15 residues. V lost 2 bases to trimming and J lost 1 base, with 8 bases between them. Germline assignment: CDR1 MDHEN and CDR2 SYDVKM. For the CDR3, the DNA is TGTGCCAGCAGTTTAGACAGACTAACTAATGAAAAACTGTTTTTT. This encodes CASSLDRLTNEKLFF. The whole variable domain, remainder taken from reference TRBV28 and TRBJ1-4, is DVKVTQSSRYLVKRTGEKVFLECVQDMDHENMFWYRQDPGLGLRLIYFSYDVKMKEKGDIPEGYSVSREKKERFSLILESASTNQTSMYLCASSLDRLTNEKLFFGSGTQLSVL.

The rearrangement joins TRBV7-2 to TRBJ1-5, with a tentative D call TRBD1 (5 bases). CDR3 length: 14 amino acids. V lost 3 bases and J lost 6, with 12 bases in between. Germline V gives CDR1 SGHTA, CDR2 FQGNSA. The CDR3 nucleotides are TGTGCCAGCAGCTTCAGGCAGGGCTCTCAGCCCCAGCATTTT. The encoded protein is CASSFRQGSQPQHF.

CDR3 loop: CASSPGRDRFTYEQYF. CDR3 bases: TGTGCCAGCAGCCCGGGGCGAGACAGGTTTACCTACGAGCAGTACTTC. The chain employs TRBV11-2 and TRBJ2-7; the D gene is possibly TRBD1 (6 bases). This CDR3 region has 16 residues. V lost 5 bases and J 2 bases, leaving 19 bases between the germline ends. Germline CDR1 and CDR2: SGHAT and FQNNGV.

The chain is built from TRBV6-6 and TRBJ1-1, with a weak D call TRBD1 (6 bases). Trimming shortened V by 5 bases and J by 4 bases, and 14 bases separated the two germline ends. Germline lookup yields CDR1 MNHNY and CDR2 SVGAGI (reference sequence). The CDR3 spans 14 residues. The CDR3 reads CASSITGPGTEAFF. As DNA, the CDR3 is TGTGCCAGCAGTATTACAGGGCCGGGCACTGAAGCTTTCTTT.

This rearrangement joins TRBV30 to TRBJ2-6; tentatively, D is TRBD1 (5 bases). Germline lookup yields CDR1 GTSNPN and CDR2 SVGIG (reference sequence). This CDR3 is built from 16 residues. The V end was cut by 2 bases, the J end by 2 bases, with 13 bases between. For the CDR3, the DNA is TGTGCCTGGAGTTCAAAACTGGGGCCTGGGGCCAACGTCCTGACTTTC. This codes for CAWSSKLGPGANVLTF.

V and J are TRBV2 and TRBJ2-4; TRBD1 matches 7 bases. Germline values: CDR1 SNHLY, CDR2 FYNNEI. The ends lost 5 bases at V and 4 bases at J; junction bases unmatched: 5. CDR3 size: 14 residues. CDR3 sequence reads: CASSLDRAKNIQYF. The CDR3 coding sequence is TGTGCCAGCAGTTTAGACAGGGCTAAAAACATTCAGTACTTC.

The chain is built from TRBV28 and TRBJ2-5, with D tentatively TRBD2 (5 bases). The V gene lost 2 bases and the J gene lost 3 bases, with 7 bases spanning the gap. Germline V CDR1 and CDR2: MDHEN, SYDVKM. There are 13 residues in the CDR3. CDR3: CASSLPGKETQYF. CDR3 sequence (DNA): TGTGCCAGCAGTTTACCCGGGAAAGAGACCCAGTACTTC.

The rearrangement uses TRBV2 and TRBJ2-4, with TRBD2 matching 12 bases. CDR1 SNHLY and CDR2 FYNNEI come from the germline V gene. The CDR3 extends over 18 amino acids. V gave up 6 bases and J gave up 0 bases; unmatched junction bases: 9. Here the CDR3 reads CASRLRLAGDLAKNIQYF. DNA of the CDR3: TGTGCCAGCAGACTCCGACTAGCGGGGGATCTAGCCAAAAACATTCAGTACTTC. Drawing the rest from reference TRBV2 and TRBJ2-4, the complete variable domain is EPEVTQTPSHQVTQMGQEVILRCVPISNHLYFYWYRQILGQKVEFLVSFYNNEISEKSEIFDDQFSVERPDGSNFTLKIRSTKLEDSAMYFCASRLRLAGDLAKNIQYFGAGTRLSVL.

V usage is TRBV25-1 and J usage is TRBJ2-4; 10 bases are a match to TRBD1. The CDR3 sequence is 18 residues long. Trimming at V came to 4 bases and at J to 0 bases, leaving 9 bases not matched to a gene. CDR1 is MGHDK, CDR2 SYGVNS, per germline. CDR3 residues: CASSARDRGGLAKNIQYF. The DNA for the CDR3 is TGTGCCAGCAGTGCCCGGGACAGGGGCGGTTTAGCCAAAAACATTCAGTACTTC.

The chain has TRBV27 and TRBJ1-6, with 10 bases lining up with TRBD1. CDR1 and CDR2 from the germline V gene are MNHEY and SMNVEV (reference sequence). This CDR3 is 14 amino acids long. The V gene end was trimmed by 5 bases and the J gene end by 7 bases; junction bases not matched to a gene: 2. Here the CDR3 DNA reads TGTGCCAGCAGTCGGGACAGGGGAAATTCACCCCTCCACTTT. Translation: CASSRDRGNSPLHF.

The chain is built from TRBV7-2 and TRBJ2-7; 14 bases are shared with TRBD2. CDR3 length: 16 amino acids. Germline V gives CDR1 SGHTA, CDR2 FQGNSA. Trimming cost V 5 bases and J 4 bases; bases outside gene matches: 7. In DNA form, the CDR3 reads TGTGCCAGCAGCCCTGGGGGACTAGCGGGAGCTTACGAGCAGTACTTC. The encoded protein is CASSPGGLAGAYEQYF.

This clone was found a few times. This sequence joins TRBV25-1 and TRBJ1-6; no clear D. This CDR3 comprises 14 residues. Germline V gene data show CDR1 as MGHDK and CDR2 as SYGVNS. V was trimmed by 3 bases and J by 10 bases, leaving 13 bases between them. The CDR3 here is CASSDVEVRSPLHF. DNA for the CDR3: TGTGCCAGCAGTGATGTTGAGGTTAGGTCACCCCTCCACTTT.